This TCR beta chain comes out of a study of T cell responses to AZD1222 COVID-19 vaccine. About the research overall: Second-dose recipients at about 4 or about 12 weeks were treated as one pooled group. Study-wide points: Donors skewed white British and female; clonal diversity was possibly underestimated. Baseline serostatus was positive in only 5 to 7 AZD1222 recipients. There were vaccine-associated CD4 TCRs across spike, dominant at 160-218 and 743-854.

With respect to this clone: The antigen is undetermined.

Per the germline V gene, CDR1 is SNHLY and CDR2 is FYNNEI. This CDR3 has 14 amino acids. V was pared by 4 bases and J by 4 bases, with 13 bases between. Some clones are missing from TCRdb's copy, which holds only in-frame ones; the method was immunoSEQ multiplex PCR. The sample has roughly 120,000 clones, more than 70% seen once. The sequence came from an adult in good health. This chain joins TRBV2 and TRBJ1-1, with D perhaps matching TRBD1 (5 bases). Sequencing used peripheral blood, obtained on day 0 of AZD1222 vaccination. CDR3 sequence (DNA): TGTGCCAGCAGTGCCAGGAGGCAGGGCACTGAAGCTTTCTTT. Translated, it gives CASSARRQGTEAFF.